This T cell receptor beta chain was documented in a study of blood T cell repertoires in COVID-19. In the study overall: Sites across the United States, Italy and Spain contributed samples from acute and convalescent COVID-19. In each case, the material was cDNA or gDNA derived from T cells, B-cell-depleted T cells, or PBMCs.

J lost 5 bases, V lost 4 bases, and 8 bases had no gene match. CDR1 is KGHDR and CDR2 is SFDVKD in the germline V gene. This CDR3 spans 16 amino acids. Original processing notes: Researchers report that nucleated cell counts were estimated from reference gene primer amplification. The assay was immunoSEQ multiplex PCR, and TCRdb's table has in-frame clones only and misses some. That table furnishes V, J and clone size, whereas the DNA furnished D and trimming. The table has some 15,000 clones, 70% to 90% seen once. Sequenced material: peripheral blood. V usage is TRBV24-1 and J usage is TRBJ1-2, with 11 bases lining up with TRBD1. This receptor was taken from a woman in her seventies in a cohort sampled during active or convalescent COVID-19. The CDR3: CATSDRGTGGLYGYTF. Written as DNA, the CDR3 is TGTGCCACCAGTGACCGCGGGACAGGGGGTCTATATGGCTACACCTTC.